This note documents a single T cell receptor beta chain sequence. What it binds is not known. ViraFEST expansion of antigen-specific CD4+ T cells with viral peptide pools preceded sequencing. Investigators separated out CD4+ T cells once approximately 10 days of culture had passed. Participants each got two BNT162b2 or mRNA-1273 vaccine doses. A half-volume exchange with IL-2 medium occurred on days 3 and 7. This CDR3 has 15 amino acids. CDR1 and CDR2 (germline): SNHLY, FYNNEI. J gave up 4 bases and V 6 bases, and 9 bases lay outside the gene matches. These data are taken from a study of vaccination effects on CD4 cells after COVID-19. The table came from immunoSEQ multiplex PCR; TCRdb's copy has only in-frame clones and leaves some out. The top ten clones hold about 17% of a sample with under 30,000 clones, 60% to 75% of them seen once.

The sequencing here drew on CD4+ T cells from PBMCs cultured with HCoV-OC43 spike peptides, taken after COVID-19 vaccination. The subset here: HCoV-OC43 spike overlapping peptide pool stimulation. This rearrangement joins TRBV2 to TRBJ2-5; 9 nucleotides agree with TRBD1. The receptor was derived from a human donor who received a COVID-19 vaccine. Here the CDR3 reads CASSDRGGIGETQYF. The CDR3 DNA reads TGTGCCAGCAGCGACAGGGGGGGTATCGGAGAGACCCAGTACTTC.